This T cell receptor beta chain is from a study of blood T cell repertoires in COVID-19. CDR1 KGHSY and CDR2 FQNENV come from the germline V gene. The CDR3 contains 16 residues. Trimming took 0 bases from V and 1 from J, leaving 12 bases between them. Original methodology: Scientists estimated how many nucleated cells there were by amplifying reference gene primers. TCRdb keeps only in-frame clones here, not all; method: immunoSEQ multiplex PCR. V and J calls and clone size come straight from that table; D and trimming were deduced from the DNA. The sample consists of roughly 200,000 clones, under 90% of them appearing once. The table lists this clone with a few counts.

The TCR was taken from a woman of 80 years or more with COVID-19, enrolled during active disease. The chain joins TRBV16 to TRBJ1-2; D remains unclear. The specimen was peripheral blood. The chain's CDR3 is CASSQSPPGLNYGYTF. The CDR3 DNA reads as TGTGCCAGCAGCCAATCGCCCCCCGGACTTAACTATGGCTACACCTTC.